A single sample is the source of the 27 T cell receptor beta chains below, sequenced in a study of T cell responses to AZD1222 COVID-19 vaccine. Profiled with immunoSEQ multiplex PCR; TCRdb holds only in-frame clones, not every one. The table includes under 95,000 clones, roughly 90% detected once. This sample comprised peripheral blood, obtained on day 0 of AZD1222 vaccination. The receptors were gathered from an adult in good health.

This clone came up a few times. The J gene is TRBJ1-5, the V gene TRBV6-4, with no clear D. Germline V gene sequence: CDR1 MRHNA, CDR2 SNTAGT. Trimming cost V 9 bases and J 11 bases, with 11 bases left between them. The CDR3 extends over 10 amino acids. The CDR3 sequence: CARSTTAQHF. CDR3 coding DNA: TGTGCCAGGTCTACGACGGCCCAGCATTTT.

The chain joins TRBV28 to TRBJ2-2; 8 positions match TRBD2. Germline V gene lookup returns CDR1 MDHEN and CDR2 SYDVKM. This CDR3 is built from 15 residues. The CDR3 DNA is TGTGCGGGGGGGGCGGGACTAGCGAACACCGGGGAGCTGTTTTTT. It is translated as CAGGAGLANTGELFF.

The V gene is TRBV3-1 (or the pseudogene TRBV3-2), the J gene TRBJ1-6; no clear D. V lost 4 bases, J lost 8 bases, and 15 bases lay in between. CDR3 length: 15 amino acids. Per germline, CDR1 LGHDT and CDR2 YNNKEL (reference sequence). CDR3 bases: TGTGCCAGCAGCCGGTCCAGGAGGGAAGATTCACCCCTCCACTTT. This sequence encodes CASSRSRREDSPLHF.

The chain recombines TRBV11-1 with TRBJ1-1; possibly TRBD1 for D (5 bases). CDR3 length: 15 residues. Trimming pared 5 bases from V and 4 bases from J, leaving 17 bases between. Looked up from germline, CDR1 is SGHAT and CDR2 is FQDESV (reference sequence). The CDR3 DNA follows: TGTGCCAGCAGCCCCTTCGGCAGGGTTAGCACTGAAGCTTTCTTT. Translating gives CASSPFGRVSTEAFF. The whole variable domain, filled in from reference TRBV11-1 and TRBJ1-1, reads EAEVAQSPRYKITEKSQAVAFWCDPISGHATLYWYRQILGQGPELLVQFQDESVVDDSQLPKDRFSAERLKGVDSTLKIQPAELGDSAMYLCASSPFGRVSTEAFFGQGTRLTVV.

This chain connects TRBV7-8 to TRBJ2-5; 12 nucleotides line up with TRBD2. Germline CDR1 SGHVS, CDR2 FQNEAQ. Trimming removed 1 base from V and 4 bases from J; junction bases left unmatched: 1. The CDR3 contains 15 residues. The CDR3, as DNA: TGTGCCAGCAGCTTAGGGACTAGCGGGGCAGAGACCCAGTACTTC. Translated, it gives CASSLGTSGAETQYF.

The V call is TRBV29-1, the J call TRBJ1-2; 11 positions match TRBD1. This CDR3 has 15 amino acids. Trimming took 4 bases from V and 0 from J; bases not matched to a gene: 4. Germline-derived CDR1 and CDR2 are SQVTM and ANQGSEA. The CDR3 DNA is TGCAGCGTTGGGGACAGGGGGACATCTAACTATGGCTACACCTTC. This sequence encodes CSVGDRGTSNYGYTF. The whole variable domain, remainder taken from reference TRBV29-1 and TRBJ1-2, is SAVISQKPSRDICQRGTSLTIQCQVDSQVTMMFWYRQQPGQSLTLIATANQGSEATYESGFVIDKFPISRPNLTFSTLTVSNMSPEDSSIYLCSVGDRGTSNYGYTFGSGTRLTVV.

The CDR3 loop reads CASSQDGTGFGDTQYF. As DNA, the CDR3 is TGTGCCAGCAGCCAAGATGGGACAGGGTTTGGGGATACGCAGTATTTT. J is TRBJ2-3 and V is TRBV3-1 (or the pseudogene TRBV3-2); TRBD1 matches 9 bases. The CDR3 is 16 amino acids. The germline V gene has CDR1 LGHDT and CDR2 YNNKEL (reference sequence). J lost 6 bases, V lost 0 bases, and 7 bases had no gene match.

The V and J genes are TRBV15 and TRBJ1-2; D is uncertain. V was pared by 5 bases and J by 2 bases, with 12 bases between. This CDR3 comprises 14 residues. Germline V CDR1 and CDR2: LNHNV, YYDKDF (reference sequence). In DNA form, the CDR3 reads TGTGCCACCAGCGGGTACAGTGAGAACTATGGCTACACCTTC. This encodes CATSGYSENYGYTF.

The V and J genes are TRBV4-3 and TRBJ1-2; D gene unclear. CDR1 is LGHNA, CDR2 YSLEER, per germline. With 0 bases removed from V and 4 bases from J, the gap between germline ends came to 21 bases. This CDR3 spans 18 amino acids. CDR3: CASSQEARPMAMPYGYTF. CDR3 sequence (DNA): TGCGCCAGCAGCCAAGAGGCCCGCCCCATGGCCATGCCCTATGGCTACACCTTC.

The genes are TRBV30 and TRBJ1-1; no definite D call. Per germline, CDR1 GTSNPN and CDR2 SVGIG (reference sequence). This CDR3 spans 11 amino acids. The V and J ends lost 3 bases and 6 bases respectively, with 8 bases between them. CDR3 residues: CAWRFRPEAFF. The CDR3 nucleotides read TGTGCCTGGAGATTTCGGCCTGAAGCTTTCTTT.

This sequence joins TRBV29-1 and TRBJ1-2, with D unresolved. Germline values: CDR1 SQVTM, CDR2 ANQGSEA. The CDR3 has 12 residues. V was cut by 1 base and J by 7 bases, with 10 bases left in between. The CDR3, as DNA: TGCAGCGTTGAAGCACGGGGAGGTGGCTACACCTTC. Its protein is CSVEARGGGYTF. The variable domain in full, completed from reference TRBV29-1 and TRBJ1-2, reads SAVISQKPSRDICQRGTSLTIQCQVDSQVTMMFWYRQQPGQSLTLIATANQGSEATYESGFVIDKFPISRPNLTFSTLTVSNMSPEDSSIYLCSVEARGGGYTFGSGTRLTVV.

Comment on this clone: The sample contains more than one DNA sequence encoding this CDR3. This chain links TRBV18 with TRBJ1-2; the match to TRBD1 covers 9 bases. Germline V CDR1 and CDR2: KGHSH, LQKENI. The CDR3 is 16 amino acids. Unmatched junction bases numbered 13, after V lost 3 bases and J lost 8 bases. CDR3 amino acids: CASSPSLTGGMVGYTF. CDR3 bases: TGTGCCAGCTCACCGAGCCTGACAGGGGGTATGGTCGGCTACACCTTC.

This chain joins TRBV6-6 and TRBJ1-5; D uncertain. V lost 5 bases to trimming and J lost 1 base, with 12 bases between them. Germline values: CDR1 MNHNY, CDR2 SVGAGI (reference sequence). The CDR3 spans 15 residues. The chain's CDR3 is CASSLLGASNQPQHF. The DNA of the CDR3 is TGTGCCAGCAGTCTTCTGGGCGCCAGCAATCAGCCCCAGCATTTT.

V usage is TRBV19 and J usage is TRBJ1-6; 7 nucleotides line up with TRBD1. CDR1 and CDR2 (germline): LNHDA, SQIVND (reference sequence). The CDR3 contains 14 residues. Germline trimming cut 6 bases from V and 10 bases from J; bases unmatched to any gene: 9. The CDR3 region has the DNA TGTGCCAGTAGGGGCACAGGGGTAGCATCACCCCTCCACTTT. Its translation: CASRGTGVASPLHF.

The rearrangement joins TRBV18 to TRBJ2-1; TRBD2 matches 8 bases. V lost 1 base to trimming and J lost 0 bases; unmatched junction nucleotides: 8. The CDR3 totals 18 residues. Germline CDR1 reads KGHSH; CDR2 reads LQKENI. CDR3: CASSPLAGGRSSYNEQFF. Written as DNA, the CDR3 is TGTGCCAGCTCACCACTCGCGGGGGGCCGGAGCTCCTACAATGAGCAGTTCTTC.

With regard to this clone: A read error may produce the germline difference seen at one junction end. The V gene is TRBV7-7, the J gene TRBJ2-1; tentatively, D is TRBD1 or TRBD2 (5 bases each). The CDR3 is 15 residues long. Germline V gene sequence: CDR1 SSHAT, CDR2 FNYEAQ (reference sequence). This chain's CDR3 is CASSLAGSSYNEQFF. For the CDR3, the DNA is TGTGCTAGCAGCTTAGCAGGGAGCTCCTACAATGAGCAGTTCTTC.

The rearrangement links TRBV5-5 to TRBJ1-4, with no clear D. Deletions cut 4 bases from V and 8 bases from J, with 18 bases between. The CDR3 consists of 15 residues. Germline V CDR1 and CDR2: SGHKS, YYEKEE (reference sequence). The CDR3 region is CASSGTARGNEKLFF. In DNA, the CDR3 is TGTGCCAGCAGCGGAACAGCCCGAGGAAACGAAAAACTGTTTTTT.

This rearrangement joins TRBV5-1 to TRBJ1-6, with 9 bases matching TRBD1. Germline trimming cut 2 bases from V and 6 bases from J; bases unmatched to any gene: 3. CDR1 is SGHRS and CDR2 is YFSETQ in the germline V gene. The CDR3 covers 15 residues. Written as DNA, the CDR3 is TGCGCCAGCAGCTTAAGACAGGGGGGTAATTCACCCCTCCACTTT. It yields the protein CASSLRQGGNSPLHF.

In this sample, this clone turned up once. The J gene is TRBJ1-1, the V gene TRBV2, with TRBD1 matching over 7 bases. The V segment lost 7 bases and the J segment 1 base; nucleotides outside the gene matches: 9. Germline V gene lookup returns CDR1 SNHLY and CDR2 FYNNEI. The CDR3 runs to 15 residues. The CDR3 DNA sequence: TGTGCCAGCACTAAGGAGGGGGCCGCGAACACTGAAGCTTTCTTT. Translated: CASTKEGAANTEAFF.

The chain has TRBV5-4 and TRBJ1-4; tentative D call: TRBD1 (6 bases). CDR1 and CDR2 from the germline V gene are SGHNT and YYREEE (reference sequence). With 3 bases removed from V and 3 bases from J, the gap between germline ends came to 18 bases. This CDR3 has 17 residues. CDR3 sequence (DNA): TGTGCCAGCAGCTCGTGGACAGCCTTGAGTTCTAATGAAAAACTGTTTTTT. Translating it yields CASSSWTALSSNEKLFF.

Only one count was recorded for this clone. The gene calls are TRBV25-1 and TRBJ2-7; 7 positions match TRBD1. In germline, CDR1 is MGHDK, CDR2 SYGVNS. There are 15 residues in the CDR3. The trim removed 4 bases at V and 2 bases at J, leaving 8 bases unmatched. The CDR3 region is CASSARQGFPYEQYF. CDR3 in DNA: TGTGCCAGCAGTGCCCGACAGGGTTTCCCCTACGAGCAGTACTTC.

The chain uses TRBV6-2 or TRBV6-3 and TRBJ1-2; D is ambiguous. V lost 6 bases, J lost 4 bases, and 15 bases lay in between. The CDR3 length is 14 residues. CDR1 and CDR2 (germline): MNHEY, SVGEGT. This CDR3 reads CASSSGRGLYGYTF. The CDR3 bases are TGTGCCAGCAGCTCTGGGAGAGGTCTCTATGGCTACACCTTC.

The chain uses TRBV27 and TRBJ1-6, with 7 bases aligning to TRBD1. The V and J ends lost 6 bases and 13 bases, in that order; junction bases with no gene match: 15. The CDR3 runs 15 residues. Germline V gene data show CDR1 as MNHEY and CDR2 as SMNVEV (reference sequence). In DNA, the CDR3 is TGTGCCAGCAGCGAACAGGGGCTCAGGTTCTGGCCCCTCCACTTT. Translating it yields CASSEQGLRFWPLHF.

This chain links TRBV7-9 with TRBJ1-4; D may be TRBD1 (5 bases). The germline gives CDR1 SEHNR, CDR2 FQNEAQ (reference sequence). The CDR3 covers 15 residues. V lost 5 bases and J 7 bases, leaving 17 bases between the germline ends. CDR3 sequence: CASSRNRQRGEKLFF. The CDR3 nucleotides are TGTGCCAGCAGCCGCAACAGGCAAAGGGGTGAAAAACTGTTTTTT.

V is TRBV29-1 and J is TRBJ2-5; 11 bases are shared with TRBD2. The junction had 7 bases not matched to a gene; V was cut back by 6 bases and J by 1 base. Germline values: CDR1 SQVTM, CDR2 ANQGSEA. This CDR3 region has 15 residues. This CDR3 is CSVAQTSGVQETQYF. The DNA for the CDR3 is TGCAGCGTCGCTCAGACTAGCGGGGTCCAAGAGACCCAGTACTTC.

The chain couples TRBV7-9 to TRBJ2-7; 9 nucleotides line up with TRBD1. V dropped 4 bases and J dropped 5; count of bases not matched to a gene: 6. The CDR3 spans 14 residues. Germline values: CDR1 SEHNR, CDR2 FQNEAQ (reference sequence). The CDR3 sequence: CASSSSTGGHEQYF. CDR3 nucleotides: TGTGCCAGCAGCTCGTCCACAGGGGGCCACGAGCAGTACTTC. The whole variable domain, remainder taken from reference TRBV7-9 and TRBJ2-7, is DTGVSQNPRHKITKRGQNVTFRCDPISEHNRLYWYRQTLGQGPEFLTYFQNEAQLEKSRLLSDRFSAERPKGSFSTLEIQRTEQGDSAMYLCASSSSTGGHEQYFGPGTRLTVT.

V and J are TRBV12-3 or TRBV12-4 and TRBJ2-4, with D hard to call. With 3 bases removed from V and 7 bases from J, the gap between germline ends came to 10 bases. This CDR3 region has 13 residues. The CDR3 loop is CASSLLGGNIQYF. For the CDR3, the DNA is TGTGCCAGCAGTTTGCTCGGTGGGAACATTCAGTACTTC.